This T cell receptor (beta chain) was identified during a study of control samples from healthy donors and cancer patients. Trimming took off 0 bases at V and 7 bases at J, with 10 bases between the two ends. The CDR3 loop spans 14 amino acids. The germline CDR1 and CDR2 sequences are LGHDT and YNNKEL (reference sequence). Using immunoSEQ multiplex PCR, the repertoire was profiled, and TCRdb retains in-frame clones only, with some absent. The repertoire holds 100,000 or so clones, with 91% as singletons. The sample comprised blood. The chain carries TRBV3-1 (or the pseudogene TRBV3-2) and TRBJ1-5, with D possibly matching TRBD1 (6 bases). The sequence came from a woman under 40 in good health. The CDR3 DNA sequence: TGTGCCAGCAGCCAAGAGGGAGGGGGACAGCCCCAGCATTTT. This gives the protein CASSQEGGGQPQHF.